The 9 T cell receptor beta chains reported below all come from one sample, sequenced in a study of cytomegalovirus exposure and HLA in healthy donors. Using immunoSEQ multiplex PCR, the repertoire was profiled, and TCRdb retains in-frame clones only, with some absent. Here the sample spans 220,000 or so clones, 85% to 95% being singletons. Sequenced: PBMCs. These receptors were collected from a woman aged 18-35 years in good health and CMV-seronegative.

The chain uses TRBV9 and TRBJ2-5, with D possibly TRBD2 on 6 matching bases. The CDR3 covers 12 residues. Germline V gives CDR1 SGDLS, CDR2 YYNGEE. V was pared by 8 bases and J by 5 bases, with 13 bases between. The CDR3 loop is CARRLGRETQYF. The CDR3 DNA is TGTGCCAGAAGACTAGGGCGGGAGACCCAGTACTTC.

This clone was picked up one time. The rearrangement uses TRBV5-1 and TRBJ2-3; D not resolved. The CDR3 has 16 amino acids. Germline CDR1 SGHRS, CDR2 YFSETQ. The V and J ends lost 4 bases and 2 bases respectively, with 17 bases between them. This chain's CDR3 is CASSNENRRSTDTQYF. The CDR3 DNA reads as TGCGCCAGCAGCAATGAGAATCGCCGGTCCACAGATACGCAGTATTTT.

This rearrangement joins TRBV19 to TRBJ1-1; TRBD1 is a possible D gene (6 bases). Germline-derived CDR1 and CDR2 are LNHDA and SQIVND (reference sequence). The CDR3 extends over 16 amino acids. V was shortened by 5 bases and J by 4 bases, with 20 bases between the two germline ends. The CDR3 DNA reads TGTGCCAGTAGTCCACAGACACAGGGCGGAGGCACTGAAGCTTTCTTT. It specifies CASSPQTQGGGTEAFF.

The chain links TRBV2 to TRBJ1-3; weak D call: TRBD1 (5 bases). The CDR3 runs to 13 residues. The V end lost 4 bases, the J end lost 1 base, and 5 bases lay between the germline ends. Germline lookup yields CDR1 SNHLY and CDR2 FYNNEI. CDR3 region: CASSGTSGNTIYF. CDR3 in DNA: TGTGCCAGCAGTGGGACATCTGGAAACACCATATATTTT.

This clone was detected a few times. The chain is built from TRBV10-3 and TRBJ2-7; a weak D match, TRBD1 (5 bases). This CDR3 has 13 amino acids. Germline lookup yields CDR1 ENHRY and CDR2 SYGVKD. The V and J ends lost 4 bases and 6 bases respectively, with 13 bases between them. The CDR3 sequence is CAISAKGQGEQYF. The CDR3 DNA is TGTGCCATCAGTGCCAAGGGGCAAGGCGAGCAGTACTTC.

The genes are TRBV30 and TRBJ2-5; TRBD2 matches 9 bases. Trimming removed 4 bases from V and 9 bases from J; junction bases left unmatched: 6. Germline CDR1 is GTSNPN and CDR2 is SVGIG (reference sequence). There are 12 residues in the CDR3. The CDR3 DNA reads TGTGCCTGGAAATCAGGCGGGGGGGCCCAGTACTTC. This gives the protein CAWKSGGGAQYF. The entire variable domain, with the rest obtained from reference TRBV30 and TRBJ2-5, is as follows: SQTIHQWPATLVQPVGSPLSLECTVEGTSNPNLYWYRQAAGRGLQLLFYSVGIGQISSEVPQNLSASRPQDRQFILSSKKLLLSDSGFYLCAWKSGGGAQYFGPGTRLLVL.

The V and J genes are TRBV10-3 and TRBJ2-3; D might be TRBD2 (6 bases). With 6 bases removed from V and 3 bases from J, the gap between germline ends came to 13 bases. CDR3 size: 14 residues. Germline lookup yields CDR1 ENHRY and CDR2 SYGVKD. CDR3 sequence: CAIRKLAETDTQYF. For the CDR3, the DNA is TGTGCCATCAGGAAACTAGCTGAAACAGATACGCAGTATTTT.

There are many counts of this clone. V and J are TRBV7-9 and TRBJ2-7; 7 bases fit TRBD2. This CDR3 spans 16 amino acids. Germline CDR1 reads SEHNR; CDR2 reads FQNEAQ (reference sequence). The trim removed 5 bases at V and 4 bases at J, leaving 14 bases unmatched. The CDR3 bases are TGTGCCAGCAGCCTCCCCTATAGCGGGTCGCCGTACGAGCAGTACTTC. Translating gives CASSLPYSGSPYEQYF.

This chain uses TRBV5-1 with TRBJ2-3, with 7 bases aligning to TRBD2. Trimming at V came to 4 bases and at J to 2 bases, leaving 10 bases not matched to a gene. Germline-derived CDR1 and CDR2 are SGHRS and YFSETQ. This CDR3 is built from 16 residues. CDR3 sequence reads: CASSRNLAVSTDTQYF. The CDR3 DNA reads TGCGCCAGCAGCAGAAACCTAGCGGTTTCCACAGATACGCAGTATTTT.